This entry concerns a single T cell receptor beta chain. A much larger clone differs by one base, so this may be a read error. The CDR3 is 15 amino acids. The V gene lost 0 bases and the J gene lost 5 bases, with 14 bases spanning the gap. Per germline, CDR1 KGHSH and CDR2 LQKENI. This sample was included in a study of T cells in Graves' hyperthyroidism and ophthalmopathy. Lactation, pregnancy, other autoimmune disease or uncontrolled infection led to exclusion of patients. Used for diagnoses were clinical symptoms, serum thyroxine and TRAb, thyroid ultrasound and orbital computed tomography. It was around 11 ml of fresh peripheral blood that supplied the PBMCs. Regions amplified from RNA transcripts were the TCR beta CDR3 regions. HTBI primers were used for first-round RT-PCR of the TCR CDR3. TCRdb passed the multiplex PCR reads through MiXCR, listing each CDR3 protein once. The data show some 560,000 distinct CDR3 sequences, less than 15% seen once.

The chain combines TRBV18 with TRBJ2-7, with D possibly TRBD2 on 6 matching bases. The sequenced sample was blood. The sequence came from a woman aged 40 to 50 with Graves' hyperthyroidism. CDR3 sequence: CASSPPLGSIHEQYF. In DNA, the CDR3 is TGTGCCAGCTCACCACCTCTCGGGAGTATTCACGAGCAGTACTTC.